The sequence of this TCR beta chain was determined in a study of cytomegalovirus exposure and HLA in healthy donors. The donors were members of the validation cohort, which comprised 120 subjects and was separate from the first cohort of roughly 700 subjects. The repertoire was sequenced with immunoSEQ multiplex PCR; TCRdb's copy has only in-frame clones and lacks some. The sample contains around 140,000 clones, 85% to 90% of which appear only once. Findings of the study overall: The TCR clusters that emerged in the first cohort tended, a later analysis found, to co-occur in the roughly 130 validation repertoires.

To note about this clone: What it binds is not known.

This receptor was taken from a young man in good health and CMV-seropositive. Sequenced input: PBMCs.

CDR3 sequence (DNA): TGCGCCAGCAGCCAAGTTCTCATCAGGGGCAATCAGCCCCAGCATTTT. It is translated as CASSQVLIRGNQPQHF. V and J are TRBV4-1 and TRBJ1-5; D is possibly TRBD1 (5 bases). This CDR3 is 16 amino acids long. Germline values: CDR1 MGHRA, CDR2 YSYEKL. The germline V and J ends were trimmed by 1 base and 2 bases, with 12 bases remaining between them.